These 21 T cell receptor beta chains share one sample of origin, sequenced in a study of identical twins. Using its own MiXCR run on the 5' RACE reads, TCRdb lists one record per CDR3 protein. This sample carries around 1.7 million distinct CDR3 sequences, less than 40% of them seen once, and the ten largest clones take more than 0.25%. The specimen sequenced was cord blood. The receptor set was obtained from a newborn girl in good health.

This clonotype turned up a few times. The CDR3 loop is CASSYSRGARNEQFF. In nucleotides, the CDR3 is TGTGCCAGCAGTTACTCGAGGGGGGCGCGCAATGAGCAGTTCTTC. This chain uses TRBV6-5 with TRBJ2-1, with D perhaps assigned TRBD1 or TRBD2 (6 bases each). Germline V gene sequence: CDR1 MNHEY, CDR2 SVGAGI. The CDR3 runs 15 residues. V lost 0 bases, J lost 6 bases, and 12 bases lay in between.

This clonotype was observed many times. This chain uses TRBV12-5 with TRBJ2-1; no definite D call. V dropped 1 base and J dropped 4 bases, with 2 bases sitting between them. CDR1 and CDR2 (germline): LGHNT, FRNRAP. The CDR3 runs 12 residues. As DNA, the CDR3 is TGTGCTAGTGGTTTGGGTTACAATGAGCAGTTCTTC. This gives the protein CASGLGYNEQFF.

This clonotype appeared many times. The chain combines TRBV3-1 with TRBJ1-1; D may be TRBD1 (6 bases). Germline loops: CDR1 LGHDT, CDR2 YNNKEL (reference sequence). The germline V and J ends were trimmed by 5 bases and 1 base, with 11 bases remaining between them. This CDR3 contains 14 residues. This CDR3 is CASSLGTTNTEAFF. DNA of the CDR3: TGTGCCAGCAGCTTAGGGACAACGAACACTGAAGCTTTCTTT. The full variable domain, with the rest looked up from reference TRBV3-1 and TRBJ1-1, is DTAVSQTPKYLVTQMGNDKSIKCEQNLGHDTMYWYKQDSKKFLKIMFSYNNKELIINETVPNRFSPKSPDKAHLNLHINSLELGDSAVYFCASSLGTTNTEAFFGQGTRLTVV.

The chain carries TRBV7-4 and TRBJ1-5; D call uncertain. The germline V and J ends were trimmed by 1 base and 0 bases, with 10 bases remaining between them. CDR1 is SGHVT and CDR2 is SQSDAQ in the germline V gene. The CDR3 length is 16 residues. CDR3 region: CASSLGNTPSNQPQHF. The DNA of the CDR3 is TGTGCCAGCAGCTTAGGGAACACCCCTAGCAATCAGCCCCAGCATTTT.

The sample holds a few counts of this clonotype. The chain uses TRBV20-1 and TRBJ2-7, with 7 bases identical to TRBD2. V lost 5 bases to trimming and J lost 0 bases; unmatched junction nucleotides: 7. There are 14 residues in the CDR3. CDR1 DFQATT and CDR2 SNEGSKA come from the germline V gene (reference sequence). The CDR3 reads CSAAPGLVSYEQYF. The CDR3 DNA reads TGCAGTGCTGCTCCAGGACTAGTCTCCTACGAGCAGTACTTC.

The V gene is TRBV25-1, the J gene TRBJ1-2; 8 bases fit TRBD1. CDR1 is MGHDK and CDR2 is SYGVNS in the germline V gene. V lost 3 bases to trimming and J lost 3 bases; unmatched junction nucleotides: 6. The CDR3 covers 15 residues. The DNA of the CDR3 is TGTGCCAGCAGTGACTCGAGACAGGGGTACTATGGCTACACCTTC. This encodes CASSDSRQGYYGYTF.

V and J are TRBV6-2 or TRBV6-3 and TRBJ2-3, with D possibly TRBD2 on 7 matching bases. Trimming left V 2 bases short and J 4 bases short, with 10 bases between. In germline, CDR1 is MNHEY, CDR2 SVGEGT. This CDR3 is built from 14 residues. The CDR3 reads CASSYAGAPDTQYF. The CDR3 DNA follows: TGTGCCAGCAGTTACGCGGGGGCCCCAGATACGCAGTATTTT.

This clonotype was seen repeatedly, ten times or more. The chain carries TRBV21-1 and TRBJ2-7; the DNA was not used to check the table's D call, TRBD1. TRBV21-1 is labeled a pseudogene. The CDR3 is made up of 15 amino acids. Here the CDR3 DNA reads TGTGCCAGCAGCAAAGGGGGACAGCCAGTCTACGAGCAGTACTTC. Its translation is CASSKGGQPVYEQYF.

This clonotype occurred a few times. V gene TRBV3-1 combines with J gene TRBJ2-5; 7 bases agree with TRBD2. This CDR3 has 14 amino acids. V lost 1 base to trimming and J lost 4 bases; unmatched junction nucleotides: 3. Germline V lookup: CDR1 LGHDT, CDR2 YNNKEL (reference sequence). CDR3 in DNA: TGTGCCAGCAGCCAAGGACTAGCCTCAGAGACCCAGTACTTC. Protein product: CASSQGLASETQYF.

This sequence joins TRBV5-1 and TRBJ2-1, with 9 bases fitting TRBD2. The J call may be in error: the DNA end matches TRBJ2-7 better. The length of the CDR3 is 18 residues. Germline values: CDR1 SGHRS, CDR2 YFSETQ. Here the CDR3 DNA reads TGCGCCAGCAGCTTCGACAGGACTAGCGCTCGCTCCTACAATGAGCAGTACTTC. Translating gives CASSFDRTSARSYNEQYF.

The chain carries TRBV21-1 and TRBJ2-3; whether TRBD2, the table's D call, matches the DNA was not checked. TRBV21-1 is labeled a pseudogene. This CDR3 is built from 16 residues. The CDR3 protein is CASSKRLAGAGDTQYF. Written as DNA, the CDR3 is TGTGCCAGCAGCAAACGGCTAGCGGGAGCAGGAGATACGCAGTATTTT.

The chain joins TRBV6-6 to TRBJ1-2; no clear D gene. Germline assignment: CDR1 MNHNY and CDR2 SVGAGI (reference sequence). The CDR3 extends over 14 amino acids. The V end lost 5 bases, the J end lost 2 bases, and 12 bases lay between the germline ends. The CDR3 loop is CASSTPTVNYGYTF. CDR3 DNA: TGTGCCAGCAGTACCCCCACAGTAAACTATGGCTACACCTTC.

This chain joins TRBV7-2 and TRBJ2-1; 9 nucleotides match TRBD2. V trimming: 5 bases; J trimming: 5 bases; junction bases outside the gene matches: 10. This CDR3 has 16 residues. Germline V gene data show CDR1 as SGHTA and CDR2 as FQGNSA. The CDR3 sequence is CASSPHGTSLNNEQFF. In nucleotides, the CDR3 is TGTGCCAGCAGCCCACACGGGACTAGCCTGAACAATGAGCAGTTCTTC.

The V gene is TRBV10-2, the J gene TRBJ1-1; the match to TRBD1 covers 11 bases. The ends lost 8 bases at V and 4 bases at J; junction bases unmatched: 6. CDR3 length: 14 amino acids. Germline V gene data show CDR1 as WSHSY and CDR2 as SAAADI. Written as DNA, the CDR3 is TGCGCCAGCGGACAGGGGGCTTACAGCACTGAAGCTTTCTTT. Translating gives CASGQGAYSTEAFF.

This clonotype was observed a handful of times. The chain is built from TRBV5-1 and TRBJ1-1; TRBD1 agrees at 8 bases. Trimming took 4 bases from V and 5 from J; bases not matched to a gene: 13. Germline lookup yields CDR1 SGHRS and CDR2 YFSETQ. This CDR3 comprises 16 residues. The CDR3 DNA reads TGCGCCAGCAGCCCAAGAGGACAGGGAATGGGAACTGAAGCTTTCTTT. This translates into CASSPRGQGMGTEAFF.

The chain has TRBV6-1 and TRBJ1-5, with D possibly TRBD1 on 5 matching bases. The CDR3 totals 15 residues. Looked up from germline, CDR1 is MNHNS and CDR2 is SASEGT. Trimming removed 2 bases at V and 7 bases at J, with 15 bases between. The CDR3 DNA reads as TGTGCCAGCAGTGAAAGGTGGGGGGTCGACCAGCCCCAGCATTTT. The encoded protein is CASSERWGVDQPQHF.

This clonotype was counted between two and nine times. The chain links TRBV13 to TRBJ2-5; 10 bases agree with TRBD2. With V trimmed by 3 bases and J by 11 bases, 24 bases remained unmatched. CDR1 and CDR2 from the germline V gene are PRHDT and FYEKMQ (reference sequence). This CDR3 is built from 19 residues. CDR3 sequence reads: CASSFSGIAGGNPYNEQYF. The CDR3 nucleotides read TGTGCCAGCAGCTTTTCGGGGATAGCGGGGGGTAACCCCTACAATGAGCAGTACTTC.

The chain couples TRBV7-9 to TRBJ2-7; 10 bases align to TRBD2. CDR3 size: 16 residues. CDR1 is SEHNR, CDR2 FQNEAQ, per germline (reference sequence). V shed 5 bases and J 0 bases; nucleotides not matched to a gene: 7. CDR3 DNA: TGTGCCAGCAGCCCCCGGACTAGCGGTATCTCCTACGAGCAGTACTTC. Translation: CASSPRTSGISYEQYF.

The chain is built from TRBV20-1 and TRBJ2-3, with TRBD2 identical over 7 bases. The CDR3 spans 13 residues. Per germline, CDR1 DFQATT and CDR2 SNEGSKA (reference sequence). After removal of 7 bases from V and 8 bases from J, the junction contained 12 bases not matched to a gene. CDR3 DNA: TGCAGTGTCGGACTAGTTGTCGGCCCTACGCAGTATTTT. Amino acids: CSVGLVVGPTQYF.

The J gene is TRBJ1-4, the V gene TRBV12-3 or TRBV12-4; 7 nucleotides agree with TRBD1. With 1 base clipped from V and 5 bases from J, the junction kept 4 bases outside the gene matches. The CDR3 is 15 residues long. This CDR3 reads CASSLGEGANEKLFF. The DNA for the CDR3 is TGTGCCAGCAGTTTAGGTGAGGGGGCGAATGAAAAACTGTTTTTT.

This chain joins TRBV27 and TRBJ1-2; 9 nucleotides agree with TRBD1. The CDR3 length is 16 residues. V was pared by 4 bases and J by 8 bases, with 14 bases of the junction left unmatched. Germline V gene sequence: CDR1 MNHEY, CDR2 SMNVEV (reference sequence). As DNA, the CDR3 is TGTGCCAGCAGTTCATCTGACAGGGGGTACTACCAAGGCTACACCTTC. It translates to CASSSSDRGYYQGYTF.